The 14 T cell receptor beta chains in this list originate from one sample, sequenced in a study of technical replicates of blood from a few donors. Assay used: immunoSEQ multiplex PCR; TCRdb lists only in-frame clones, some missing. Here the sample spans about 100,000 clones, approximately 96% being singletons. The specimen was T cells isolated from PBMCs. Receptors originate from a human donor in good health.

In DNA form, the CDR3 reads TGTGCCAGCAGTTTATCCGTGGGGGCCGCTAATGAAAAACTGTTTTTT. This gives the protein CASSLSVGAANEKLFF. The rearrangement uses TRBV27 and TRBJ1-4, with D possibly matching TRBD1 (6 bases). The CDR3 extends over 16 amino acids. Germline CDR1 reads MNHEY; CDR2 reads SMNVEV (reference sequence). V lost 0 bases to trimming and J lost 3 bases, with 11 bases between them.

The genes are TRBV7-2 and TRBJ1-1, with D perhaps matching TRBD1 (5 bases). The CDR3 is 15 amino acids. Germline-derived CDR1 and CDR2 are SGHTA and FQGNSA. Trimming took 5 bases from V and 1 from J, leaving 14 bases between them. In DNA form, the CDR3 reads TGTGCCAGCAGCCAGGGTAGGGGCCGGAACACTGAAGCTTTCTTT. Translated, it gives CASSQGRGRNTEAFF.

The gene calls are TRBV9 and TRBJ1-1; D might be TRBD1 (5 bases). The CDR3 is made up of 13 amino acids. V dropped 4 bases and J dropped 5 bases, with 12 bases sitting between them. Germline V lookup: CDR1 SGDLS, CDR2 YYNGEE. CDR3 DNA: TGTGCCAGCAGCCGCGACGGGGGAACTGAAGCTTTCTTT. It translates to CASSRDGGTEAFF.

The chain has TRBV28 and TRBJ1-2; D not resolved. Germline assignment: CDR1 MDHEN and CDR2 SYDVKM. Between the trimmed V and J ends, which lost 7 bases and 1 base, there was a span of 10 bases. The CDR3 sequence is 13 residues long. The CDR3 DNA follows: TGTGCCAGCATCTCGGAGGGTAACTATGGCTACACCTTC. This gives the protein CASISEGNYGYTF.

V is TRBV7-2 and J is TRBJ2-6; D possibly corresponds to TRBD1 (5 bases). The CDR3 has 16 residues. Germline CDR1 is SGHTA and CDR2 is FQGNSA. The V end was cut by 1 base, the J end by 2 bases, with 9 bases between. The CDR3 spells CASSLGTSAGANVLTF. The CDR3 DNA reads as TGTGCCAGCAGCTTAGGGACATCTGCTGGGGCCAACGTCCTGACTTTC.

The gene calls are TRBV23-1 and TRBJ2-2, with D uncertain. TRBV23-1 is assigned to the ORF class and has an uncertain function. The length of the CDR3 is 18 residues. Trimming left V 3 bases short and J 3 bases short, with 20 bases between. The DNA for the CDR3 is TGCGCCAGCAGTCAGGCCCACTTGCGGCACCTCTACACCGGGGAGCTGTTTTTT. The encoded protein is CASSQAHLRHLYTGELFF.

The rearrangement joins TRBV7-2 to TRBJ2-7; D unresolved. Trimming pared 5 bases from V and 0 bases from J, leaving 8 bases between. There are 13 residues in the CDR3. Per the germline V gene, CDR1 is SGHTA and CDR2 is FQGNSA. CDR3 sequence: CASSPLFSYEQYF. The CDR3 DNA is TGTGCCAGCAGCCCTCTTTTCTCCTACGAGCAGTACTTC.

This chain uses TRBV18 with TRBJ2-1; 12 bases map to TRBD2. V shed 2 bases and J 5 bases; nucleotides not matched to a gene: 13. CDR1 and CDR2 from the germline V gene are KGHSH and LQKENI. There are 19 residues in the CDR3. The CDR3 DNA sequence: TGTGCCAGCTCACCATTTTTCTCTAGCGGGAGGGATGTTAACAATGAGCAGTTCTTC. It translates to CASSPFFSSGRDVNNEQFF.

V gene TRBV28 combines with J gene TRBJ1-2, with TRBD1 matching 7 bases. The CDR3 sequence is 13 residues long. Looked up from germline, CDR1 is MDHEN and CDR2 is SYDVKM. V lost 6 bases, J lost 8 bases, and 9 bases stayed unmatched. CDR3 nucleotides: TGTGCCAGCAGGCTACAGGGGCCTCGGGGCTACACCTTC. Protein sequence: CASRLQGPRGYTF.

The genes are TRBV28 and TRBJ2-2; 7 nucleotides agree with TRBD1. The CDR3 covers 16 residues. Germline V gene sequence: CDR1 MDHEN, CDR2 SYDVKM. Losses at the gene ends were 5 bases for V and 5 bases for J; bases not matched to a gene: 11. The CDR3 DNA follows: TGTGCCAGCAGTCCGCAACAGGGGCGAGGGACCGGGGAGCTGTTTTTT. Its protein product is CASSPQQGRGTGELFF.

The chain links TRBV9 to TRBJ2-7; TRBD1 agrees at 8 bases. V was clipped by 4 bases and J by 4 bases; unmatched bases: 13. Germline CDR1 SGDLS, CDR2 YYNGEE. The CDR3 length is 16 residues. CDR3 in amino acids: CASSPKPPDRVYEQYF. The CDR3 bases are TGTGCCAGCAGCCCGAAACCCCCGGACAGGGTATACGAGCAGTACTTC.

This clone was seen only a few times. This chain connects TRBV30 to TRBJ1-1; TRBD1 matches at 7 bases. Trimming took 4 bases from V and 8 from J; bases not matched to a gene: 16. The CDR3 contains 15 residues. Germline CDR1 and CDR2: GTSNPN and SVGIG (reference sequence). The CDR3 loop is CAWTIPDRRAREAFF. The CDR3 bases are TGTGCCTGGACCATCCCGGACAGGAGGGCTAGAGAAGCTTTCTTT. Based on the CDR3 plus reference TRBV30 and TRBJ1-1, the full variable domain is SQTIHQWPATLVQPVGSPLSLECTVEGTSNPNLYWYRQAAGRGLQLLFYSVGIGQISSEVPQNLSASRPQDRQFILSSKKLLLSDSGFYLCAWTIPDRRAREAFFGQGTRLTVV.

The CDR3 coding sequence is TGTGCCAGCAGCCCTAGCGGGGCCCGAGGTGGTACGCAGTATTTT. Translating it yields CASSPSGARGGTQYF. The genes are TRBV11-1 and TRBJ2-3; 9 nucleotides match TRBD2. From germline, CDR1 is SGHAT and CDR2 FQDESV (reference sequence). The CDR3 totals 15 residues. The V gene end was trimmed by 5 bases and the J gene end by 8 bases; junction bases not matched to a gene: 11. Full variable domain (remainder filled in from reference TRBV11-1 and TRBJ2-3): EAEVAQSPRYKITEKSQAVAFWCDPISGHATLYWYRQILGQGPELLVQFQDESVVDDSQLPKDRFSAERLKGVDSTLKIQPAELGDSAMYLCASSPSGARGGTQYFGPGTRLTVL.

The CDR3 spells CASSEQGTQPQHF. DNA for the CDR3: TGTGCCAGCAGTGAACAGGGTACTCAGCCCCAGCATTTT. The J gene is TRBJ1-5, the V gene TRBV6-1, with D possibly being TRBD1 (5 bases). CDR3 length: 13 residues. V lost 2 bases to trimming and J lost 6 bases, with 8 bases between them. CDR1 and CDR2 (germline): MNHNS, SASEGT.